The 24 T cell receptor beta chains below were found in one sample sequenced in a study of cytomegalovirus exposure and HLA in healthy donors. PCR used 60 Vbeta primers and 13 Jbeta primers. The method was immunoSEQ multiplex PCR; TCRdb's version includes in-frame clones alone and lacks a portion of them. The table lists 90,000 or so clones, approximately 80% of them singletons. Sequenced material: PBMCs. The receptors here all came from a man aged 45-65 years in good health and CMV-seronegative.

V is TRBV2 and J is TRBJ2-1; 10 nucleotides line up with TRBD2. From germline, CDR1 is SNHLY and CDR2 FYNNEI. Losses at the gene ends were 11 bases for V and 7 bases for J; bases not matched to a gene: 11. The CDR3 extends over 14 amino acids. The CDR3, as DNA: TGTGCCGGGCACGGGACTAGCGTTATTAATGAGCAGTTCTTC. Translated, it gives CAGHGTSVINEQFF.

The gene calls are TRBV7-3 and TRBJ2-2; the match to TRBD1 covers 9 bases. V was pared by 0 bases and J by 4 bases, with 0 bases of the junction left unmatched. Germline CDR1 is SGHTA and CDR2 is FQGTGA. This CDR3 is 15 amino acids long. The CDR3 loop is CASSLTTGGTGELFF. CDR3 in DNA: TGTGCCAGCAGCTTAACGACAGGGGGCACCGGGGAGCTGTTTTTT. Complete variable domain (other parts from reference TRBV7-3 and TRBJ2-2): GAGVSQTPSNKVTEKGKYVELRCDPISGHTALYWYRQSLGQGPEFLIYFQGTGAADDSGLPNDRFFAVRPEGSVSTLKIQRTERGDSAVYLCASSLTTGGTGELFFGEGSRLTVL.

This chain uses TRBV28 with TRBJ2-1, with 7 nucleotides matching TRBD2. Germline lookup yields CDR1 MDHEN and CDR2 SYDVKM. The CDR3 has 14 residues. Trimming at V came to 7 bases and at J to 5 bases, leaving 8 bases not matched to a gene. In DNA form, the CDR3 reads TGTGCCAGCACCCTAGCGGCCAACCACAATGAGCAGTTCTTC. Amino acids: CASTLAANHNEQFF.

The chain couples TRBV27 to TRBJ2-1, with D perhaps matching TRBD1 (7 bases). Trimming took 7 bases from V and 4 from J, leaving 17 bases between them. CDR3 length: 15 amino acids. CDR1 is MNHEY and CDR2 is SMNVEV in the germline V gene (reference sequence). Written as DNA, the CDR3 is TGTGCCAGCACCGCGGGCAGGGGGGCTTACAATGAGCAGTTCTTC. Translated, it gives CASTAGRGAYNEQFF.

The chain uses TRBV11-2 and TRBJ2-7; 8 nucleotides align to TRBD1. CDR1 and CDR2 (germline): SGHAT, FQNNGV. The trim removed 1 base at V and 3 bases at J, leaving 2 bases unmatched. The CDR3 runs to 14 residues. CDR3 residues: CASSLGQGNYEQYF. The CDR3 DNA follows: TGTGCCAGCAGCTTAGGACAGGGGAACTACGAGCAGTACTTC.

The chain joins TRBV6-5 to TRBJ1-3, with a tentative D call TRBD1 (6 bases). The CDR3 covers 14 residues. Germline CDR1 reads MNHEY; CDR2 reads SVGAGI. Trimming pared 7 bases from V and 4 bases from J, leaving 14 bases between. CDR3 region: CASIATGSGNTIYF. CDR3 coding DNA: TGTGCCAGCATCGCGACAGGATCCGGAAACACCATATATTTT.

J is TRBJ1-1 and V is TRBV28, with D perhaps matching TRBD1 (5 bases). The ends were cut back, 0 bases at V and 6 bases at J, with 14 bases in the middle. This CDR3 has 15 amino acids. Germline V gives CDR1 MDHEN, CDR2 SYDVKM. The CDR3 nucleotides read TGTGCCAGCAGTTTATGGCGGACATTAGGCCCTGAAGCTTTCTTT. This encodes CASSLWRTLGPEAFF.

The chain joins TRBV28 to TRBJ2-5; D possibly corresponds to TRBD1 (6 bases). The DNA end favors TRBJ2-7, so the J call may be wrong. Germline CDR1 reads MDHEN; CDR2 reads SYDVKM. The CDR3 is 15 amino acids. CDR3 amino acids: CASSRPGDYAYEQYF. The CDR3 region has the DNA TGTGCCAGCAGCCGTCCAGGGGATTACGCCTACGAGCAGTACTTC.

Here the CDR3 reads CASTLTGGGEETQYF. Written as DNA, the CDR3 is TGCGCCAGCACCCTAACAGGGGGAGGTGAAGAGACCCAGTACTTC. This chain joins TRBV5-1 and TRBJ2-5; 8 positions agree with TRBD1. The CDR3 contains 15 residues. Germline loops: CDR1 SGHRS, CDR2 YFSETQ. V gave up 6 bases and J gave up 3 bases; unmatched junction bases: 10.

The CDR3 is CASSLAGGSRTQETQYF. Written as DNA, the CDR3 is TGTGCCAGCAGCTTGGCGGGCGGGAGCCGCACTCAAGAGACCCAGTACTTC. The genes are TRBV5-4 and TRBJ2-5; 7 nucleotides align to TRBD2. The CDR3 is 17 residues long. J gave up 2 bases and V 0 bases, and 10 bases lay outside the gene matches. The germline V gene encodes CDR1 SGHNT and CDR2 YYREEE (reference sequence).

Notes on this clone: An end of the junction does not agree with germline; a read error may underlie this. The V gene is TRBV7-7, the J gene TRBJ2-1; 7 bases line up with TRBD2. Germline CDR1 SSHAT, CDR2 FNYEAQ (reference sequence). The CDR3 consists of 16 residues. The CDR3 coding sequence is TGTGCTAGCAGCTTAGTACCCGGGGGGATTAACAATGAGCAGTTCTTC. Translated: CASSLVPGGINNEQFF. Together with reference TRBV7-7 and TRBJ2-1, the CDR3 gives the full variable domain: GAGVSQSPRYKVTKRGQDVTLRCDPISSHATLYWYQQALGQGPEFLTYFNYEAQPDKSGLPSDRFSAERPEGSISTLTIQRTEQRDSAMYRCASSLVPGGINNEQFFGPGTRLTVL.

This chain connects TRBV5-1 to TRBJ1-1, with TRBD1 as a possible D gene (5 bases). V dropped 4 bases and J dropped 1 base, with 8 bases sitting between them. Looked up from germline, CDR1 is SGHRS and CDR2 is YFSETQ. This CDR3 spans 13 amino acids. CDR3: CASSPGGNTEAFF. In nucleotides, the CDR3 is TGCGCCAGCAGCCCGGGGGGGAACACTGAAGCTTTCTTT.

The chain has TRBV28 and TRBJ2-3; TRBD2 is a possible D gene (7 bases). The CDR3 runs 14 residues. CDR1 is MDHEN and CDR2 is SYDVKM in the germline V gene. V shed 2 bases and J shed 6 bases, with 12 bases lying between them. The DNA for the CDR3 is TGTGCCAGCAGTTTAGCAGGGGAGGGGGATACGCAGTATTTT. The encoded protein is CASSLAGEGDTQYF.

This rearrangement joins TRBV4-3 to TRBJ2-5; 8 bases agree with TRBD2. Losses at the gene ends were 1 base for V and 7 bases for J; bases not matched to a gene: 8. Germline CDR1 is LGHNA and CDR2 is YSLEER. This CDR3 is 15 amino acids long. This CDR3 is CASSQAGGGWGTQYF. CDR3 nucleotide sequence: TGCGCCAGCAGCCAAGCGGGAGGGGGTTGGGGGACCCAGTACTTC.

J is TRBJ2-1 and V is TRBV28; 9 nucleotides agree with TRBD1. Trimming cost V 4 bases and J 3 bases; bases outside gene matches: 1. The CDR3 runs to 14 residues. CDR1 MDHEN and CDR2 SYDVKM come from the germline V gene. The CDR3 loop is CASSSTGGYNEQFF. The CDR3 DNA sequence: TGTGCCAGCAGTTCGACAGGGGGCTACAATGAGCAGTTCTTC. Filled out from reference TRBV28 and TRBJ2-1, the complete variable domain reads DVKVTQSSRYLVKRTGEKVFLECVQDMDHENMFWYRQDPGLGLRLIYFSYDVKMKEKGDIPEGYSVSREKKERFSLILESASTNQTSMYLCASSSTGGYNEQFFGPGTRLTVL.

The chain couples TRBV4-1 to TRBJ1-1; D not certain. The V end was cut by 0 bases, the J end by 8 bases, with 13 bases between. The CDR3 is 14 residues long. Looked up from germline, CDR1 is MGHRA and CDR2 is YSYEKL. This CDR3 reads CASSQDNRGSEAFF. The CDR3 DNA reads TGCGCCAGCAGCCAAGATAACCGAGGCTCCGAAGCTTTCTTT.

V and J are TRBV7-9 and TRBJ2-3; no definite D call. The V and J ends lost 5 bases and 6 bases respectively, with 12 bases between them. The CDR3 runs to 13 residues. CDR1 is SEHNR and CDR2 is FQNEAQ in the germline V gene (reference sequence). The DNA of the CDR3 is TGTGCCAGCAGCCTAAGCCTATTGGATACGCAGTATTTT. This encodes CASSLSLLDTQYF.

V is TRBV19 and J is TRBJ1-2, with a tentative D call TRBD1 (5 bases). CDR1 and CDR2 (germline): LNHDA, SQIVND (reference sequence). The CDR3 has 18 residues. Deletions cut 2 bases from V and 0 bases from J, with 19 bases between. The DNA for the CDR3 is TGTGCCAGTAGTATAAACCCAACCAAGGGGATAGCTAACTATGGCTACACCTTC. Translated, it gives CASSINPTKGIANYGYTF. Full variable domain (outside the CDR3, taken from reference TRBV19 and TRBJ1-2): DGGITQSPKYLFRKEGQNVTLSCEQNLNHDAMYWYRQDPGQGLRLIYYSQIVNDFQKGDIAEGYSVSREKKESFPLTVTSAQKNPTAFYLCASSINPTKGIANYGYTFGSGTRLTVV.

The chain is built from TRBV7-8 and TRBJ2-7, with 8 bases lining up with TRBD1. The ends lost 1 base at V and 7 bases at J; junction bases unmatched: 15. The CDR3 is 17 amino acids. Germline V gene lookup returns CDR1 SGHVS and CDR2 FQNEAQ. For the CDR3, the DNA is TGTGCCAGCAGCTTAGTTCGCAGGGGGCTATGGATACGGGAGCAGTACTTC. Translating it yields CASSLVRRGLWIREQYF.

The J gene is TRBJ2-1, the V gene TRBV5-1, with 7 bases lining up with TRBD2. The CDR3 has 16 residues. The V gene end was trimmed by 1 base and the J gene end by 8 bases; junction bases not matched to a gene: 12. From germline, CDR1 is SGHRS and CDR2 YFSETQ. The CDR3 protein is CASSLLPSGEGYEQFF. In DNA, the CDR3 is TGCGCCAGCAGCTTGCTCCCTAGCGGAGAGGGCTATGAGCAGTTCTTC. The full variable domain, rest sourced from reference TRBV5-1 and TRBJ2-1, is KAGVTQTPRYLIKTRGQQVTLSCSPISGHRSVSWYQQTPGQGLQFLFEYFSETQRNKGNFPGRFSGRQFSNSRSEMNVSTLELGDSALYLCASSLLPSGEGYEQFFGPGTRLTVL.

This chain uses TRBV2 with TRBJ2-5; TRBD2 matches at 8 bases. There are 15 residues in the CDR3. Germline lookup yields CDR1 SNHLY and CDR2 FYNNEI. J was trimmed by 4 bases and V by 6 bases; bases with no gene match: 10. The CDR3 loop reads CASRWGLEGGETQYF. The CDR3 DNA follows: TGTGCCAGCAGGTGGGGACTAGAAGGGGGAGAGACCCAGTACTTC. Full variable domain (rest looked up from reference TRBV2 and TRBJ2-5): EPEVTQTPSHQVTQMGQEVILRCVPISNHLYFYWYRQILGQKVEFLVSFYNNEISEKSEIFDDQFSVERPDGSNFTLKIRSTKLEDSAMYFCASRWGLEGGETQYFGPGTRLLVL.

This sequence joins TRBV7-9 and TRBJ2-3; D is perhaps TRBD1 (5 bases). The V end lost 5 bases, the J end lost 1 base, and 16 bases lay between the germline ends. The CDR3 length is 16 residues. CDR1 and CDR2 from the germline V gene are SEHNR and FQNEAQ (reference sequence). The CDR3 is CASSPRTSSRTDTQYF. The CDR3, as DNA: TGTGCCAGCAGCCCCCGGACATCTTCCCGCACAGATACGCAGTATTTT.

The rearrangement uses TRBV5-1 and TRBJ2-3; possible D gene TRBD2, 6 bases. V was pared by 4 bases and J by 6 bases, with 15 bases between. CDR1 and CDR2 (germline): SGHRS, YFSETQ. This CDR3 has 14 amino acids. CDR3 loop: CASSQSGYGDTQYF. The CDR3 DNA reads as TGCGCCAGCAGCCAGAGCGGGTACGGCGATACGCAGTATTTT.

The rearrangement links TRBV6-5 to TRBJ1-1, with no clear D. The CDR3 loop spans 15 amino acids. Germline lookup yields CDR1 MNHEY and CDR2 SVGAGI. The V end was cut by 6 bases, the J end by 1 base, with 15 bases between. The CDR3 sequence is CASSPTMGRNTEAFF. CDR3 coding DNA: TGTGCCAGCAGCCCCACAATGGGCAGGAACACTGAAGCTTTCTTT.